The source of this T cell receptor (beta chain) is a study of blood T cell repertoires in COVID-19. About the study: Material from acute and convalescent COVID-19 was sourced from the United States, Italy and Spain. T cells, B-cell-depleted T cells, or PBMCs provided the cDNA or gDNA that served as material.

V was cut by 4 bases and J by 1 base, with 7 bases left in between. The CDR3 loop spans 13 amino acids. CDR1 and CDR2 (germline): LGHDT, YNNKEL (reference sequence). Original processing methods: Estimated nucleated cell counts came from reference gene primer amplification. Profiled with immunoSEQ multiplex PCR; TCRdb holds only in-frame clones, not every one. V, J and clone size were drawn from that table, and D and trimming were deduced from the DNA. Of about 53,000 clones in the sample, 77% are singletons; the top ten hold about 39%. V gene TRBV3-1 (or the pseudogene TRBV3-2) combines with J gene TRBJ1-1; D is unresolved. Sequencing used peripheral blood. The sequence was obtained from a man aged 65 to 79 with active or convalescent COVID-19. CDR3 loop: CASSPPPNTEAFF. The CDR3 bases are TGTGCCAGCAGCCCCCCTCCGAACACTGAAGCTTTCTTT.